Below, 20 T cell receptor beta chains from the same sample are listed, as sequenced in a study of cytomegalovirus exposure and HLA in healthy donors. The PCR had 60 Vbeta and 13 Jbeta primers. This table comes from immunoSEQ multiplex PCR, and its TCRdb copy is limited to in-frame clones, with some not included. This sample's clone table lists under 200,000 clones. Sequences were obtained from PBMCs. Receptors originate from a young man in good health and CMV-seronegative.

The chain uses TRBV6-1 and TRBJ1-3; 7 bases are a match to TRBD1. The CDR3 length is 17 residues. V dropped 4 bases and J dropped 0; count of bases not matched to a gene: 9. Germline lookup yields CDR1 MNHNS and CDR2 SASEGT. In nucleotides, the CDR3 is TGTGCCAGCAGTGTAGAACAGGGGCTTGGCTCTGGAAACACCATATATTTT. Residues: CASSVEQGLGSGNTIYF.

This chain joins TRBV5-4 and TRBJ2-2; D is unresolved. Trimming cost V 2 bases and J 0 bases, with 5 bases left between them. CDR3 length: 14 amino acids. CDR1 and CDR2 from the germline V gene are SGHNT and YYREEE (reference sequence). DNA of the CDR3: TGTGCCAGCAGCTTTCCAGCGAACACCGGGGAGCTGTTTTTT. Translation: CASSFPANTGELFF.

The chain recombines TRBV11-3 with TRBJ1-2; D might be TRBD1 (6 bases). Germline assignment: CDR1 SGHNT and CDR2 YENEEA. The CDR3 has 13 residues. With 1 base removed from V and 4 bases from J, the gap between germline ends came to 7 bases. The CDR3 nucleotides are TGTGCCAGCAGCTTAGTAGGGGGCTATGGCTACACCTTC. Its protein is CASSLVGGYGYTF.

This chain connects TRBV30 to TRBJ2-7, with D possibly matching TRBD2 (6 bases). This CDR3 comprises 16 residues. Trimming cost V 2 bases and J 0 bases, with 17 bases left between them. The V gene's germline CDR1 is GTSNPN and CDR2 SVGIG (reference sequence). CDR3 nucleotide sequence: TGTGCCTGGAGTAAATCCACCGGGACTCTCTCCTACGAGCAGTACTTC. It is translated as CAWSKSTGTLSYEQYF.

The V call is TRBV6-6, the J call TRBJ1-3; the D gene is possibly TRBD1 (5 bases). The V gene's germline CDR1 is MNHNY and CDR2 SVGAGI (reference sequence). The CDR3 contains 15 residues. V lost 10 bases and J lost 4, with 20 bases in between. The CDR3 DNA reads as TGTGCCACCACGTCAGGGAGGGGTGTGGGAAACACCATATATTTT. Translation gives CATTSGRGVGNTIYF.

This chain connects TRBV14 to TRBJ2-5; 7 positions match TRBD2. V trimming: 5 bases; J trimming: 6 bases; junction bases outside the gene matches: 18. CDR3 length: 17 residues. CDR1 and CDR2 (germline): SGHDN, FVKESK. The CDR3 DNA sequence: TGTGCCAGCAGCGAAGGGATGGGCAAAGCGGGGATAAAGACCCAGTACTTC. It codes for CASSEGMGKAGIKTQYF.

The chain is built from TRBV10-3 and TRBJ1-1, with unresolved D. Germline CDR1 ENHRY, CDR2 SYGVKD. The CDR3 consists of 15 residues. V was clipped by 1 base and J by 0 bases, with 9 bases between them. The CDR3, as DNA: TGTGCCATCAGTGAGTTCCAACAGCTGAACACTGAAGCTTTCTTT. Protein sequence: CAISEFQQLNTEAFF.

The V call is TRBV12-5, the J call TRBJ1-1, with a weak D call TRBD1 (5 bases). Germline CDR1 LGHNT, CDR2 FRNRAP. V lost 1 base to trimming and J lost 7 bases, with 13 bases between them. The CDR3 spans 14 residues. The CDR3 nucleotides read TGTGCTAGTGGTTTGGGGGGAGGGGCGGGTGAAGCTTTCTTT. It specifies CASGLGGGAGEAFF.

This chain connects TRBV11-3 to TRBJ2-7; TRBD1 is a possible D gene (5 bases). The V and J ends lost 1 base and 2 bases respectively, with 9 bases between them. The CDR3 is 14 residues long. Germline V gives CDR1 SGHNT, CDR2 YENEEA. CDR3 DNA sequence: TGTGCCAGCAGCTTAGTACAGGAAACCTACGAGCAGTACTTC. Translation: CASSLVQETYEQYF.

CDR3 amino acids: CASSYSRDSTAEAFF. CDR3 sequence (DNA): TGTGCCAGCAGTTACTCGAGAGACAGCACCGCTGAAGCTTTCTTT. The chain is built from TRBV6-6 and TRBJ1-1, with D possibly TRBD1 on 5 matching bases. The V end was cut by 0 bases, the J end by 6 bases, with 14 bases between. This CDR3 has 15 amino acids. Looked up from germline, CDR1 is MNHNY and CDR2 is SVGAGI (reference sequence).

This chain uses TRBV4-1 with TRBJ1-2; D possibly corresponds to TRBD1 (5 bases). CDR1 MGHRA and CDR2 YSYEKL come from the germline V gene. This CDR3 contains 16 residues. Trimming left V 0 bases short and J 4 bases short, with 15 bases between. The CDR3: CASSQDSGGDGYGYTF. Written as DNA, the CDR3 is TGCGCCAGCAGCCAAGATTCCGGGGGAGACGGCTATGGCTACACCTTC.

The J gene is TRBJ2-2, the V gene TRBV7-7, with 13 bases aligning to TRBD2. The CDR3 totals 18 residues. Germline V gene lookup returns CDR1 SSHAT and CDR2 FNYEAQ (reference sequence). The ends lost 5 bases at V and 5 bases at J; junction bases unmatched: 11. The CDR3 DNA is TGTGCCAGCAGCCCACTAGCGGGAGGGCCTGTAGGTACCGGGGAGCTGTTTTTT. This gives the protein CASSPLAGGPVGTGELFF.

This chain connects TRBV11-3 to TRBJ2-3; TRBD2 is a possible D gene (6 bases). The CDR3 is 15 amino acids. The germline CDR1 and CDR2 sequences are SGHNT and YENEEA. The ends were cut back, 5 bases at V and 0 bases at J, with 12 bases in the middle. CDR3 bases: TGTGCCAGCAGCCCCCGGGGGTCGAGCACAGATACGCAGTATTTT. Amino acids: CASSPRGSSTDTQYF. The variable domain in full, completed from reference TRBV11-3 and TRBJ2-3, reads EAGVVQSPRYKIIEKKQPVAFWCNPISGHNTLYWYLQNLGQGPELLIRYENEEAVDDSQLPKDRFSAERLKGVDSTLKIQPAELGDSAVYLCASSPRGSSTDTQYFGPGTRLTVL.

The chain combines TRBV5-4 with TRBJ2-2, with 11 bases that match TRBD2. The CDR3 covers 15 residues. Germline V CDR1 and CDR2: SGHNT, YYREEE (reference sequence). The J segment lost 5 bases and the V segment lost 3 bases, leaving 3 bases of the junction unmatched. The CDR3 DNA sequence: TGTGCCAGCAGCTACGGGACTAGCGGTACCGGGGAGCTGTTTTTT. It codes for CASSYGTSGTGELFF. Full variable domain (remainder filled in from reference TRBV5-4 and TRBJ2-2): ETGVTQSPTHLIKTRGQQVTLRCSSQSGHNTVSWYQQALGQGPQFIFQYYREEENGRGNFPPRFSGLQFPNYSSELNVNALELDDSALYLCASSYGTSGTGELFFGEGSRLTVL.

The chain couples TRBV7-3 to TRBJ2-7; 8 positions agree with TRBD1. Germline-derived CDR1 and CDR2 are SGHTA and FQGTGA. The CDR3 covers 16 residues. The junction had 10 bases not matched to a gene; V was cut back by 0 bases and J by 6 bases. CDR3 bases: TGTGCCAGCAGCTTAACGATTGGTCCAGGGGGCGGCGAGCAGTACTTC. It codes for CASSLTIGPGGGEQYF.

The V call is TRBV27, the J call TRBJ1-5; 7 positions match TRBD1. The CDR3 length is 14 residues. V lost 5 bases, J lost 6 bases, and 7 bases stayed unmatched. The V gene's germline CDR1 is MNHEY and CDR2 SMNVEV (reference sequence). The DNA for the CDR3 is TGTGCCAGCAGTCTTTACAGGGGCGGTCAGCCCCAGCATTTT. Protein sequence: CASSLYRGGQPQHF.

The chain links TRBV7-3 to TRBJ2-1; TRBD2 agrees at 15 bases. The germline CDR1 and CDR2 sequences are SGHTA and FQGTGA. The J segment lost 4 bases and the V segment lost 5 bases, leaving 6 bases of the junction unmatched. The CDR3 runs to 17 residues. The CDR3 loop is CASSAMGLAGGYNEQFF. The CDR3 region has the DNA TGTGCCAGCAGCGCAATGGGACTAGCGGGGGGATACAATGAGCAGTTCTTC.

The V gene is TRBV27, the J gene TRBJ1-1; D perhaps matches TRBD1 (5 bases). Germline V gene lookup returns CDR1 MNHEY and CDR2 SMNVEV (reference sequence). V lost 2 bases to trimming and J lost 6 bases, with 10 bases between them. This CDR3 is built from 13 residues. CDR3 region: CASSLGGSAEAFF. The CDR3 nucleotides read TGTGCCAGCAGTTTAGGGGGGTCAGCTGAAGCTTTCTTT.

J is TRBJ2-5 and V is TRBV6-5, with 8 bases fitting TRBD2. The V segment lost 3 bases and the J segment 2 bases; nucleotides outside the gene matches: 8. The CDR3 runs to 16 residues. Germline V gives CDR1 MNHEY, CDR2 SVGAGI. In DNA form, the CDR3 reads TGTGCCAGCAGTTATTTCGGGGGGGCGACACAAGAGACCCAGTACTTC. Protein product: CASSYFGGATQETQYF.

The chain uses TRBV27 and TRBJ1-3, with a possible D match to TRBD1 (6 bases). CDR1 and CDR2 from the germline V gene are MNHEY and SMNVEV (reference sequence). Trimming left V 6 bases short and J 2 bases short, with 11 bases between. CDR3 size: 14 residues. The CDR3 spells CASRFRGAGNTIYF. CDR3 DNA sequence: TGTGCCAGCAGATTCAGGGGCGCTGGAAACACCATATATTTT.